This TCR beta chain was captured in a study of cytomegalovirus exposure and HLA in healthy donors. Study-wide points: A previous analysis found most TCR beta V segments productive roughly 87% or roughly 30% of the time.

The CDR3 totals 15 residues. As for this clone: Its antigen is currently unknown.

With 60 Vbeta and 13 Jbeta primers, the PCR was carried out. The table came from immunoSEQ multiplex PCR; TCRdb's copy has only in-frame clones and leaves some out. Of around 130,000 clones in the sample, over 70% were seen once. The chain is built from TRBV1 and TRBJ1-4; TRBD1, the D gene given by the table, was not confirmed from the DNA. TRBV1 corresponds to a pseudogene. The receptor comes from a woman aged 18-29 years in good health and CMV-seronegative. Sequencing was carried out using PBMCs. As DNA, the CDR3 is TGCACCAGCAGGTATCGACCCACCAGCAGGGAAAAACTGTTTTTT. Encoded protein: CTSRYRPTSREKLFF.